This T cell receptor beta chain was recovered during a study of pediatric ulcerative colitis. Rectal tissue came from one to two pinch biopsies taken at colonoscopy. Clones were sequenced by immunoSEQ multiplex PCR, and TCRdb holds only the in-frame ones, with some missing. The sample gives over 10,000 clones, approximately 80% of which show up once; approximately 4.5% is in the top ten. In its sample, this clone was seen a few times. What it binds is not known. Broader study findings: Rectal repertoires separated controls, mild-moderate and acute severe colitis.

Sequenced material: gut tissue. The source is a boy aged 5 to 17 who was a control in a study of pediatric ulcerative colitis.

The CDR3 nucleotides read TGTGCCAGCAGCTTGACAGGGGGATTCTCCGGGGAGCTGTTTTTT. Translation: CASSLTGGFSGELFF. This chain uses TRBV7-3 with TRBJ2-2; TRBD1 aligns across 9 bases. CDR3 size: 15 residues. The V gene's germline CDR1 is SGHTA and CDR2 FQGTGA. Unmatched junction bases numbered 5, after V lost 3 bases and J lost 6 bases.